This entry lists 25 T cell receptor beta chains sequenced from one sample in a study of T-cell reconstitution after alpha-beta-depleted transplantation in children. Using unique molecular identifiers, the investigators prepared the TCRbeta library. TCRdb analysed the PCR reads with MiXCR anew, one entry per CDR3 protein. The sample carries some 600,000 distinct CDR3 sequences, 13% recorded once. The material sequenced was PBMCs, mostly from graft donor cells, taken 360 days after TCRalphabeta/CD19-depleted stem cell transplant. These receptors were taken from a male patient between 10 and 17 years old who had a stem cell transplant for acute myeloid leukemia, so the T cells may come from the graft donor.

The chain combines TRBV27 with TRBJ2-1; possibly TRBD1 for D (6 bases). Germline assignment: CDR1 MNHEY and CDR2 SMNVEV (reference sequence). The CDR3 is 15 residues long. V shed 7 bases and J shed 4 bases, with 17 bases lying between them. The DNA of the CDR3 is TGTGCCAGCACCTTCAACAGGGTTCAGTACAATGAGCAGTTCTTC. Translating it yields CASTFNRVQYNEQFF.

Many counts were recorded for this clonotype. CDR3 nucleotide sequence: TGTGCCAGCAGCGGTGAAAGCGGGAGGGCCTTTGACACCGGGGAGCTGTTTTTT. This codes for CASSGESGRAFDTGELFF. The J gene is TRBJ2-2, the V gene TRBV9; the match to TRBD2 covers 10 bases. The V and J ends lost 3 bases and 3 bases, in that order; junction bases with no gene match: 11. This CDR3 contains 18 residues. CDR1 and CDR2 from the germline V gene are SGDLS and YYNGEE.

The rearrangement joins TRBV7-3 to TRBJ2-1, with 9 bases aligning to TRBD2. The germline gives CDR1 SGHTA, CDR2 FQGTGA. Trimming removed 0 bases from V and 1 base from J; junction bases left unmatched: 7. This CDR3 spans 18 amino acids. The DNA for the CDR3 is TGTGCCAGCAGCTTAACGAGATCTAGCGGGGAATCCTACAATGAGCAGTTCTTC. Amino acid sequence: CASSLTRSSGESYNEQFF.

V usage is TRBV20-1 and J usage is TRBJ1-5, with unresolved D. Germline CDR1 DFQATT, CDR2 SNEGSKA (reference sequence). The CDR3 is 14 amino acids. V shed 2 bases and J shed 3 bases, with 11 bases lying between them. CDR3 nucleotide sequence: TGCAGTGCTAGAACAGAGGTCTACAATCAGCCCCAGCATTTT. Its translation is CSARTEVYNQPQHF.

This rearrangement joins TRBV20-1 to TRBJ1-3; D remains ambiguous. Between the trimmed V and J ends, which lost 2 bases and 0 bases, there was a span of 8 bases. Germline V CDR1 and CDR2: DFQATT, SNEGSKA (reference sequence). The CDR3 covers 14 residues. The CDR3 DNA is TGCAGTGCTAGATGGGGATCCTCTGGAAACACCATATATTTT. Translating it yields CSARWGSSGNTIYF.

The chain carries TRBV24-1 and TRBJ2-1; 15 bases agree with TRBD2. Germline V lookup: CDR1 KGHDR, CDR2 SFDVKD. CDR3 length: 20 residues. V lost 0 bases to trimming and J lost 4 bases; unmatched junction nucleotides: 9. CDR3 loop: CATSDLSPMGTSGGYNEQFF. CDR3 sequence (DNA): TGTGCCACCAGTGATTTGAGCCCTATGGGGACTAGCGGGGGGTACAATGAGCAGTTCTTC.

This chain joins TRBV12-3 or TRBV12-4 and TRBJ2-7; 9 nucleotides match TRBD2. With V trimmed by 7 bases and J by 0 bases, 13 bases remained unmatched. This CDR3 is 17 amino acids long. The CDR3 loop is CASTRGGGLASSYEQYF. For the CDR3, the DNA is TGTGCCAGCACCCGAGGGGGCGGACTAGCGAGCTCCTACGAGCAGTACTTC.

CDR3 residues: CASSLIPGDEQFF. In DNA form, the CDR3 reads TGTGCCAGCAGCTTAATCCCAGGGGATGAGCAGTTCTTC. The V gene is TRBV7-3, the J gene TRBJ2-1; D possibly corresponds to TRBD1 (6 bases). Trimming removed 1 base from V and 8 bases from J, with 9 bases in between. Germline assignment: CDR1 SGHTA and CDR2 FQGTGA. The CDR3 spans 13 residues.

This clonotype has more than one count but fewer than ten. The rearrangement joins TRBV10-3 to TRBJ1-1; D is uncertain. This CDR3 comprises 15 residues. Germline V gives CDR1 ENHRY, CDR2 SYGVKD. V lost 3 bases, J lost 1 base, and 12 bases lay in between. CDR3 sequence: CAISDATRPNTEAFF. Written as DNA, the CDR3 is TGTGCCATCAGTGACGCCACTCGCCCGAACACTGAAGCTTTCTTT.

This clonotype was seen more than once but under ten times. V usage is TRBV4-3 and J usage is TRBJ2-1; D possibly corresponds to TRBD2 (5 bases). Trimming took 0 bases from V and 8 from J, leaving 8 bases between them. This CDR3 comprises 13 residues. From germline, CDR1 is LGHNA and CDR2 YSLEER. This chain's CDR3 is CASSQDRRHEQFF. In nucleotides, the CDR3 is TGCGCCAGCAGCCAAGATAGGAGGCATGAGCAGTTCTTC.

Notes on this clonotype: A read error may account for a junction end that differs from germline. J is TRBJ1-6 and V is TRBV11-2, with D possibly matching TRBD1 (6 bases). CDR1 and CDR2 from the germline V gene are SGHAT and FQNNGV. The CDR3 consists of 16 residues. CDR3 residues: CDSSLIRGTNNSPLHF. As DNA, the CDR3 is TGTGACAGCAGCTTAATAAGGGGGACAAATAATTCACCCCTCCACTTT.

This clonotype was observed at least ten times. The chain is built from TRBV28 and TRBJ1-5; 7 bases align to TRBD1. CDR3 length: 18 residues. J lost 3 bases, V lost 3 bases, and 14 bases had no gene match. Germline CDR1 is MDHEN and CDR2 is SYDVKM. The CDR3 nucleotides are TGTGCCAGCAGTTTCCTCAGTTCGGGGACAGCGCTCAATCAGCCCCAGCATTTT. This sequence encodes CASSFLSSGTALNQPQHF.

The gene calls are TRBV7-8 and TRBJ2-3; TRBD1 or TRBD2 may be the D gene (5 bases each). V lost 5 bases to trimming and J lost 0 bases, with 9 bases between them. The CDR3 totals 14 residues. Germline values: CDR1 SGHVS, CDR2 FQNEAQ. CDR3 DNA sequence: TGTGCCAGCAGCCAGGGACGGAGCACAGATACGCAGTATTTT. Encoded protein: CASSQGRSTDTQYF.

With regard to this clonotype: The junction shows a germline mismatch at one end, possibly a read error. The rearrangement uses TRBV12-3 or TRBV12-4 and TRBJ2-7; TRBD2 agrees at 15 bases. The CDR3 sequence is 19 residues long. CDR3 sequence (DNA): TGTACCAGCAGTAAGACAGGGTTGGGACTAGCGGGAGGAATCGACGAGCAGTACTTC. The encoded protein is CTSSKTGLGLAGGIDEQYF.

This clonotype was observed at least ten times. The chain recombines TRBV10-3 with TRBJ2-6; D is uncertain. The CDR3 consists of 16 residues. In germline, CDR1 is ENHRY, CDR2 SYGVKD. V was pared by 0 bases and J by 4 bases, with 10 bases between. The DNA of the CDR3 is TGTGCCATCAGTGAGTCGGCAGTTGCAGGGGCCAACGTCCTGACTTTC. Amino acids: CAISESAVAGANVLTF.

This clonotype has a handful of counts. The V gene is TRBV6-5, the J gene TRBJ2-7; unclear D gene. This CDR3 has 15 residues. The V end lost 1 base, the J end lost 0 bases, and 10 bases lay between the germline ends. Germline V gives CDR1 MNHEY, CDR2 SVGAGI. For the CDR3, the DNA is TGTGCCAGCAGTTACTTTCGGCTAGTCTCCTACGAGCAGTACTTC. Translating gives CASSYFRLVSYEQYF.

The chain joins TRBV24-1 to TRBJ2-3; 7 nucleotides align to TRBD1. The J segment lost 0 bases and the V segment lost 2 bases, leaving 7 bases of the junction unmatched. The CDR3 covers 17 residues. Germline V lookup: CDR1 KGHDR, CDR2 SFDVKD. CDR3 nucleotides: TGTGCCACCAGTGATTCACAGGGGCTCTCAAGCACAGATACGCAGTATTTT. This sequence encodes CATSDSQGLSSTDTQYF.

This chain joins TRBV28 and TRBJ1-4; D possibly corresponds to TRBD1 (5 bases). The CDR3 is 15 amino acids. Germline V gene lookup returns CDR1 MDHEN and CDR2 SYDVKM. The V end was cut by 5 bases, the J end by 8 bases, with 18 bases between. DNA for the CDR3: TGTGCCAGCAGTCTTCTTGGGGGATCTTGGGAAAAACTGTTTTTT. The encoded protein is CASSLLGGSWEKLFF.

This sequence joins TRBV29-1 and TRBJ2-7, with a weak D call TRBD2 (5 bases). The CDR3 has 14 residues. Germline V gives CDR1 SQVTM, CDR2 ANQGSEA. Trimming took off 0 bases at V and 2 bases at J, with 11 bases between the two ends. DNA of the CDR3: TGCAGCGTTGAAGACCGCCCCGGGACCTACGAGCAGTACTTC. This sequence encodes CSVEDRPGTYEQYF.

The rearrangement uses TRBV20-1 and TRBJ2-7; 12 nucleotides align to TRBD2. The CDR3 has 16 residues. Germline V gives CDR1 DFQATT, CDR2 SNEGSKA (reference sequence). V lost 1 base and J lost 1; bases outside the gene matches: 5. CDR3 amino acids: CSARVLTSGSSYEQYF. CDR3 nucleotides: TGCAGTGCTAGAGTACTGACTAGCGGGAGTTCCTACGAGCAGTACTTC.

This clonotype was counted at least ten times. The chain has TRBV7-8 and TRBJ2-4, with TRBD2 matching over 7 bases. V was pared by 6 bases and J by 1 base, with 18 bases of the junction left unmatched. CDR1 is SGHVS and CDR2 is FQNEAQ in the germline V gene. The CDR3 loop spans 19 amino acids. The DNA for the CDR3 is TGTGCCAGCAGGAGAGATTGGCGGGAGAGGAGTAGGGCCAAAAACATTCAGTACTTC. Protein sequence: CASRRDWRERSRAKNIQYF.

In its sample, this clonotype was seen a few times. The chain recombines TRBV7-8 with TRBJ1-5; D may be TRBD1 (6 bases). Deletions cut 1 base from V and 2 bases from J, with 9 bases between. Germline V CDR1 and CDR2: SGHVS, FQNEAQ. This CDR3 comprises 15 residues. DNA of the CDR3: TGTGCCAGCAGCTTAGAACAGGGCGGCAATCAGCCCCAGCATTTT. Translated, it gives CASSLEQGGNQPQHF.

This clonotype has only a few counts. The rearrangement uses TRBV14 and TRBJ2-1; TRBD2 matches 14 bases. The germline CDR1 and CDR2 sequences are SGHDN and FVKESK. J was trimmed by 7 bases and V by 0 bases; bases with no gene match: 17. CDR3 length equals 21 residues. Written as DNA, the CDR3 is TGTGCCAGCAGCCAAGAGGGCGTATCGGGACTAGCGGGAGTACTGAGAAATGAGCAGTTCTTC. Its translation: CASSQEGVSGLAGVLRNEQFF.

This clonotype was seen many times. The chain has TRBV15 and TRBJ2-7, with 9 bases lining up with TRBD2. Germline V lookup: CDR1 LNHNV, CDR2 YYDKDF (reference sequence). This CDR3 comprises 17 residues. After removal of 0 bases from V and 7 bases from J, the junction contained 13 bases not matched to a gene. The CDR3 DNA sequence: TGTGCCACCAGCAGAGATCCCCTCGTAGCGGGAGTTGGGGAGCAGTACTTC. It translates to CATSRDPLVAGVGEQYF.

This clonotype showed up many times. The DNA for the CDR3 is TGTGCCAGCAGCCAAGTGGCGCAGGGGGGCACCGGGGAGCTGTTTTTT. Translating it yields CASSQVAQGGTGELFF. The chain uses TRBV14 and TRBJ2-2, with D possibly matching TRBD1 (7 bases). The germline CDR1 and CDR2 sequences are SGHDN and FVKESK. The V end lost 1 base, the J end lost 4 bases, and 13 bases lay between the germline ends. The CDR3 contains 16 residues. Filled out from reference TRBV14 and TRBJ2-2, the complete variable domain reads EAGVTQFPSHSVIEKGQTVTLRCDPISGHDNLYWYRRVMGKEIKFLLHFVKESKQDESGMPNNRFLAERTGGTYSTLKVQPAELEDSGVYFCASSQVAQGGTGELFFGEGSRLTVL.